This T cell receptor (beta chain) is drawn from a study of T-cell reconstitution after alpha-beta-depleted transplantation in children. Ten or more counts support this clonotype. This sample's TCRbeta library carried unique molecular identifier barcodes. TCRdb reprocessed the PCR reads with MiXCR, giving one entry per CDR3 protein. Of hundreds of thousands of distinct CDR3 sequences listed, more than 10% are singletons. Germline trimming cut 3 bases from V and 13 bases from J; bases unmatched to any gene: 5. CDR1 is SNHLY, CDR2 FYNNEI, per germline. This CDR3 has 13 residues. This receptor was obtained from a human donor who donated a stem cell graft to a child with acute lymphoblastic leukemia. The specimen comprised PBMCs from the stem cell graft donor, sampled from the stem cell graft. The chain couples TRBV2 to TRBJ2-1; 11 bases are shared with TRBD2. CDR3 nucleotides: TGTGCCAGCAGTGAGGGGACTAGCGGAGATCAGTTCTTC. This gives the protein CASSEGTSGDQFF.